In this sample, the clone carrying this TCR beta chain turned up a few times. This sample was included in a study of T cells in localized non-small cell lung cancer. The CDR3 spans 15 residues. With V trimmed by 5 bases and J by 7 bases, 9 bases remained unmatched. In germline, CDR1 is SEHNR, CDR2 FQNEAQ (reference sequence). Sequencing was performed with immunoSEQ multiplex PCR; in TCRdb, only in-frame clones are kept and a portion is missing. The sample lists about 54,000 clones; about 80% were seen once. The chain carries TRBV7-9 and TRBJ2-1; 9 nucleotides align to TRBD1. Sequencing used peripheral blood, obtained before any cancer treatment. The receptor comes from a female donor over 55 with stage II squamous cell lung carcinoma. The DNA of the CDR3 is TGTGCCAGCAGCCTGGGACAGGGCGGCGTTAATGAGCAGTTCTTC. It specifies CASSLGQGGVNEQFF.